The 25 T cell receptor beta chains below all came from one sample that was sequenced in a study of blood T cell repertoires in COVID-19. TCRdb's table, derived via immunoSEQ multiplex PCR, lists solely in-frame clones and lacks some. The sample contains about 80,000 clones, roughly four fifths of which appear only once. Material: peripheral blood. The receptors stem from a man in his 70s with active or convalescent COVID-19.

The chain is built from TRBV28 and TRBJ1-4; 8 bases align to TRBD1. The CDR3 has 20 residues. Losses at the gene ends were 5 bases for V and 0 bases for J; bases not matched to a gene: 17. Per the germline V gene, CDR1 is MDHEN and CDR2 is SYDVKM. The CDR3 DNA is TGTGCCAGCAGTACCCCTTGGTCTAGGGGACAGGAAACAACTAATGAAAAACTGTTTTTT. Its protein is CASSTPWSRGQETTNEKLFF.

The chain carries TRBV6-5 and TRBJ2-7; D not certain. The CDR3 is 15 residues long. The germline V gene has CDR1 MNHEY and CDR2 SVGAGI. V lost 4 bases and J 0 bases, leaving 13 bases between the germline ends. CDR3 nucleotides: TGTGCCAGCAGTTCAGTTTTACAGAGCTCCTACGAGCAGTACTTC. Translated, it gives CASSSVLQSSYEQYF.

V and J are TRBV6-5 and TRBJ1-1; 8 bases agree with TRBD1. The germline CDR1 and CDR2 sequences are MNHEY and SVGAGI. CDR3 length: 15 residues. V trimming: 7 bases; J trimming: 1 base; junction bases outside the gene matches: 8. The CDR3 nucleotides are TGTGCCAGCACTCCCGGACAGGGACCGAACACTGAAGCTTTCTTT. Translating it yields CASTPGQGPNTEAFF.

J is TRBJ1-5 and V is TRBV19; 7 bases map to TRBD1. CDR3 length: 16 residues. V was clipped by 5 bases and J by 4 bases; unmatched bases: 11. Germline values: CDR1 LNHDA, CDR2 SQIVND (reference sequence). The CDR3 DNA is TGTGCCAGTAGTTTCCAGGGGGGTAGGATGAATCAGCCCCAGCATTTT. The encoded protein is CASSFQGGRMNQPQHF.

The chain is built from TRBV27 and TRBJ2-7, with D unclear. The CDR3 is 13 residues long. V gave up 3 bases and J gave up 0 bases, with 6 bases separating them. Germline CDR1 and CDR2: MNHEY and SMNVEV (reference sequence). CDR3 DNA sequence: TGTGCCAGCAGTTTCGCCAGCTCCTACGAGCAGTACTTC. Translation gives CASSFASSYEQYF.

The V call is TRBV6-5, the J call TRBJ1-4; TRBD1 matches at 8 bases. CDR3 length: 13 residues. V lost 8 bases to trimming and J lost 8 bases; unmatched junction nucleotides: 7. CDR1 and CDR2 (germline): MNHEY, SVGAGI. This chain's CDR3 is CASSGQGGEKLFF. The CDR3 nucleotides are TGTGCCAGCTCCGGACAGGGAGGAGAAAAACTGTTTTTT.

The V gene is TRBV29-1, the J gene TRBJ2-1, with D tentatively TRBD2 (5 bases). Germline V gives CDR1 SQVTM, CDR2 ANQGSEA. V shed 7 bases and J shed 0 bases, with 10 bases lying between them. This CDR3 comprises 13 residues. CDR3 sequence (DNA): TGCAGCGCCGGGGAGAGCTCCTACAATGAGCAGTTCTTC. It yields the protein CSAGESSYNEQFF.

The chain uses TRBV11-3 and TRBJ2-5; 9 bases match TRBD2. The ends lost 5 bases at V and 6 bases at J; junction bases unmatched: 7. The CDR3 sequence is 14 residues long. Looked up from germline, CDR1 is SGHNT and CDR2 is YENEEA. The CDR3 reads CASSPGLAGKTQYF. The CDR3 DNA sequence: TGTGCCAGCAGCCCGGGACTAGCAGGAAAGACCCAGTACTTC.

The chain carries TRBV6-2 or TRBV6-3 and TRBJ1-1, with D possibly matching TRBD1 (6 bases). V lost 3 bases, J lost 2 bases, and 19 bases lay in between. Germline values: CDR1 MNHEY, CDR2 SVGEGT. This CDR3 contains 17 residues. CDR3 nucleotide sequence: TGTGCCAGCAGTTATTCGGTGGGGGCCCGCTCCAACACTGAAGCTTTCTTT. It codes for CASSYSVGARSNTEAFF.

The V gene is TRBV29-1, the J gene TRBJ1-2, with D perhaps matching TRBD1 (6 bases). Germline CDR1 reads SQVTM; CDR2 reads ANQGSEA. The CDR3 is 12 residues long. Trimming shortened V by 0 bases and J by 5 bases, and 7 bases separated the two germline ends. The CDR3: CSVEDQGYGYTF. In DNA, the CDR3 is TGCAGCGTTGAAGATCAGGGGTATGGCTACACCTTC.

The chain has TRBV5-1 and TRBJ2-3, with TRBD2 matching 9 bases. This CDR3 region has 20 residues. V lost 0 bases and J lost 2; bases outside the gene matches: 16. Germline V lookup: CDR1 SGHRS, CDR2 YFSETQ. CDR3 sequence: CASSLERRGGRSRYTDTQYF. The CDR3 bases are TGCGCCAGCAGCTTGGAAAGGCGGGGGGGCCGTAGCCGGTACACAGATACGCAGTATTTT.

V usage is TRBV19 and J usage is TRBJ1-1; no reliable D call. CDR1 and CDR2 (germline): LNHDA, SQIVND (reference sequence). CDR3 length: 12 residues. Trimming shortened V by 7 bases and J by 0 bases, and 6 bases separated the two germline ends. CDR3 amino acids: CASMYMNTEAFF. The CDR3 bases are TGTGCCAGTATGTATATGAACACTGAAGCTTTCTTT.

The chain couples TRBV6-5 to TRBJ1-2, with TRBD1 matching over 8 bases. CDR1 is MNHEY, CDR2 SVGAGI, per germline. V was pared by 6 bases and J by 6 bases, with 6 bases of the junction left unmatched. The CDR3 extends over 13 amino acids. The CDR3 DNA sequence: TGTGCCAGCAGGCCGGACAGGGAACATGGCTACACCTTC. Its translation: CASRPDREHGYTF.

V is TRBV10-3 and J is TRBJ1-6, with a weak D call TRBD1 (6 bases). Germline CDR1 and CDR2: ENHRY and SYGVKD. V lost 0 bases and J 9 bases, leaving 15 bases between the germline ends. CDR3 length: 16 residues. CDR3 loop: CAISESMRGAFSPLHF. The CDR3 DNA reads as TGTGCCATCAGTGAGTCGATGCGGGGGGCCTTTTCACCCCTCCACTTT.

The CDR3 sequence is CASSPFNSGANVLTF. CDR3 sequence (DNA): TGTGCCAGCAGTCCCTTTAACTCTGGGGCCAACGTCCTGACTTTC. The chain joins TRBV2 to TRBJ2-6, with D hard to call. The V gene lost 5 bases and the J gene lost 0 bases, with 8 bases spanning the gap. The CDR3 consists of 15 residues. The germline V gene encodes CDR1 SNHLY and CDR2 FYNNEI.

The V call is TRBV24-1, the J call TRBJ2-3; TRBD2 aligns across 10 bases. This CDR3 is 16 amino acids long. Germline CDR1 KGHDR, CDR2 SFDVKD. V trimming: 6 bases; J trimming: 1 base; junction bases outside the gene matches: 6. CDR3 in amino acids: CATSSWLAGGTDTQYF. CDR3 in DNA: TGTGCCACCAGTAGCTGGCTAGCGGGGGGCACAGATACGCAGTATTTT.

The J gene is TRBJ1-4, the V gene TRBV5-6; 9 bases fit TRBD1. CDR3 length equals 16 residues. CDR1 is SGHDT and CDR2 is YYEEEE in the germline V gene. After removal of 5 bases from V and 7 bases from J, the junction contained 12 bases not matched to a gene. The CDR3 loop reads CASSSPSGTGFEKLFF. The CDR3 nucleotides read TGTGCCAGCAGTTCGCCCTCCGGGACAGGGTTTGAAAAACTGTTTTTT.

The chain combines TRBV28 with TRBJ1-5; D not certain. Germline lookup yields CDR1 MDHEN and CDR2 SYDVKM. The CDR3 covers 17 residues. V was trimmed by 4 bases and J by 0 bases, leaving 16 bases between them. The CDR3: CASSSPRGEISNQPQHF. CDR3 in DNA: TGTGCCAGCAGTTCACCCCGCGGGGAGATTAGCAATCAGCCCCAGCATTTT.

This chain connects TRBV18 to TRBJ2-1; no firm D call. The CDR3 is 11 residues long. V lost 6 bases, J lost 8 bases, and 8 bases lay in between. The germline V gene encodes CDR1 KGHSH and CDR2 LQKENI. Here the CDR3 DNA reads TGTGCCAGCTCTCCCCGTGATGAGCAGTTCTTC. Encoded protein: CASSPRDEQFF.

V usage is TRBV28 and J usage is TRBJ2-6; TRBD1 agrees at 10 bases. V gave up 5 bases and J gave up 2 bases; unmatched junction bases: 12. This CDR3 comprises 19 residues. The germline V gene encodes CDR1 MDHEN and CDR2 SYDVKM. The CDR3 protein is CASSGAPGQGFAGANVLTF. The CDR3 DNA reads as TGTGCCAGCAGTGGGGCTCCGGGACAGGGGTTTGCTGGGGCCAACGTCCTGACTTTC. The full variable domain, its missing parts supplied by reference TRBV28 and TRBJ2-6, is DVKVTQSSRYLVKRTGEKVFLECVQDMDHENMFWYRQDPGLGLRLIYFSYDVKMKEKGDIPEGYSVSREKKERFSLILESASTNQTSMYLCASSGAPGQGFAGANVLTFGAGSRLTVL.

The chain links TRBV6-5 to TRBJ1-1, with 7 bases matching TRBD1. The CDR3 is made up of 15 amino acids. CDR1 MNHEY and CDR2 SVGAGI come from the germline V gene. V dropped 5 bases and J dropped 0; count of bases not matched to a gene: 6. CDR3 loop: CASSRDSLMNTEAFF. Written as DNA, the CDR3 is TGTGCCAGCAGTCGGGACAGCCTTATGAACACTGAAGCTTTCTTT.

The chain is built from TRBV5-4 and TRBJ1-1, with a weak D call TRBD1 (5 bases). From germline, CDR1 is SGHNT and CDR2 YYREEE (reference sequence). This CDR3 is built from 17 residues. Trimming removed 0 bases from V and 1 base from J, with 16 bases in between. The CDR3 region has the DNA TGTGCCAGCAGCTTGGGACAGCGGGATTTGGGGAACACTGAAGCTTTCTTT. This gives the protein CASSLGQRDLGNTEAFF.

The V and J genes are TRBV3-1 (or the pseudogene TRBV3-2) and TRBJ1-1; 7 bases line up with TRBD1. CDR1 LGHDT and CDR2 YNNKEL come from the germline V gene (reference sequence). The V and J ends lost 5 bases and 0 bases, in that order; junction bases with no gene match: 6. CDR3 length equals 15 residues. The CDR3 coding sequence is TGTGCCAGCAGCTCTCGGGACAGATTGAACACTGAAGCTTTCTTT. It yields the protein CASSSRDRLNTEAFF.

The gene calls are TRBV2 and TRBJ2-2; 8 bases match TRBD2. CDR3 length: 16 residues. Germline loops: CDR1 SNHLY, CDR2 FYNNEI. The J segment lost 0 bases and the V segment lost 2 bases, leaving 2 bases of the junction unmatched. Here the CDR3 reads CASSELAGANTGELFF. CDR3 bases: TGTGCCAGCAGTGAACTAGCGGGTGCGAACACCGGGGAGCTGTTTTTT. Filled out from reference TRBV2 and TRBJ2-2, the complete variable domain reads EPEVTQTPSHQVTQMGQEVILRCVPISNHLYFYWYRQILGQKVEFLVSFYNNEISEKSEIFDDQFSVERPDGSNFTLKIRSTKLEDSAMYFCASSELAGANTGELFFGEGSRLTVL.

Concerning this clone itself: The sample holds other DNA sequences that translate to the same CDR3. The genes are TRBV28 and TRBJ1-1, with D uncertain. The CDR3 extends over 12 amino acids. Germline-derived CDR1 and CDR2 are MDHEN and SYDVKM. V was shortened by 1 base and J by 7 bases, with 7 bases between the two germline ends. CDR3 nucleotides: TGTGCCAGCAGTTTATCAGGTCTTGAAGCTTTCTTT. Amino acid sequence: CASSLSGLEAFF.